The 18 T cell receptor beta chains below were found in one sample sequenced in a study of T-cell reconstitution after alpha-beta-depleted transplantation in children. As it was prepared, the TCRbeta library received unique molecular identifiers. One entry per CDR3 protein results from TCRdb running MiXCR on the PCR reads. The sample carries fewer than 450,000 distinct CDR3 sequences, around 16% recorded once. This specimen consisted of PBMCs, mostly from graft donor cells, obtained 360 days after TCRalphabeta/CD19-depleted stem cell transplant. The source of these receptors is a male patient between 2 and 9 years old who had a stem cell transplant for acute lymphoblastic leukemia, so the T cells may come from the graft donor.

On this clonotype itself: The conserved phenylalanine or tryptophan is not found at the CDR3 terminus, so this likely reflects a read error. This chain connects TRBV28 to TRBJ2-1; the D is unclear. Trimming pared 5 bases from V and 1 base from J, leaving 3 bases between. Germline lookup yields CDR1 MDHEN and CDR2 SYDVKM. The CDR3 extends over 12 amino acids. The CDR3 nucleotides read TGTGCCAGCAGTAGATCCTACAATGAGCAGTTCGTC. Translating it yields CASSRSYNEQFV.

This clonotype has just one count. CDR3 protein: CASSSQWLAGGPGEQFF. The CDR3 bases are TGTGCCAGCAGTTCCCAGTGGCTAGCGGGAGGGCCGGGTGAGCAGTTCTTC. The chain employs TRBV28 and TRBJ2-1, with 12 bases fitting TRBD2. After removal of 4 bases from V and 9 bases from J, the junction contained 13 bases not matched to a gene. The CDR3 is 17 residues long. Looked up from germline, CDR1 is MDHEN and CDR2 is SYDVKM.

The gene calls are TRBV2 and TRBJ2-1; maybe TRBD1 (5 bases). The germline V gene has CDR1 SNHLY and CDR2 FYNNEI. CDR3 length: 15 residues. The V gene lost 2 bases and the J gene lost 7 bases, with 15 bases spanning the gap. CDR3 nucleotides: TGTGCCAGCAGTGAACCCAGCCAAGGGGTAAATGAGCAGTTCTTC. This encodes CASSEPSQGVNEQFF.

This clonotype was seen once. The chain recombines TRBV19 with TRBJ2-1; D ambiguous. The CDR3 extends over 14 amino acids. Trimming removed 5 bases from V and 7 bases from J, with 15 bases in between. Per the germline V gene, CDR1 is LNHDA and CDR2 is SQIVND (reference sequence). In DNA form, the CDR3 reads TGTGCCAGTAGTTTCATAGTAGGGCCTAATGAGCAGTTCTTC. Translation: CASSFIVGPNEQFF.

This clonotype was found many times. This chain links TRBV5-1 with TRBJ1-1; perhaps TRBD1 as D (6 bases). CDR1 is SGHRS and CDR2 is YFSETQ in the germline V gene. This CDR3 contains 14 residues. Trimming shortened V by 4 bases and J by 4 bases, and 14 bases separated the two germline ends. The CDR3 region is CASSGLQGSTEAFF. DNA of the CDR3: TGCGCCAGCAGCGGATTACAGGGAAGCACTGAAGCTTTCTTT.

The rearrangement links TRBV5-1 to TRBJ1-6; the D is unclear. The CDR3 loop spans 16 amino acids. The ends were cut back, 0 bases at V and 7 bases at J, with 14 bases in the middle. The germline V gene has CDR1 SGHRS and CDR2 YFSETQ. The CDR3 protein is CASSLAGRGLNSPLHF. The CDR3 DNA is TGCGCCAGCAGCTTGGCCGGGAGAGGCCTCAATTCACCCCTCCACTTT.

This clonotype was seen at least ten times. The gene calls are TRBV6-2 or TRBV6-3 and TRBJ2-4, with D maybe TRBD1 (5 bases). This CDR3 has 12 amino acids. Germline CDR1 reads MNHEY; CDR2 reads SVGEGT. The V gene lost 6 bases and the J gene lost 4 bases, with 7 bases spanning the gap. This CDR3 is CASSHRKNIQYF. The CDR3 DNA reads TGTGCCAGCAGCCACAGGAAAAACATTCAGTACTTC.

This clonotype was found a few times. The chain employs TRBV15 and TRBJ2-7; tentatively, D is TRBD1 (7 bases). CDR3 length equals 15 residues. The germline gives CDR1 LNHNV, CDR2 YYDKDF (reference sequence). Trimming stripped 4 bases from V and 0 bases from J, with 13 bases between. This CDR3 is CATSKSRDSSYEQYF. Written as DNA, the CDR3 is TGTGCCACCAGCAAATCGCGGGACAGCTCCTACGAGCAGTACTTC.

This clonotype has more than one count but fewer than ten. The chain is built from TRBV28 and TRBJ1-1, with D unresolved. Germline CDR1 and CDR2: MDHEN and SYDVKM. The CDR3 covers 9 residues. Trimming shortened V by 2 bases and J by 11 bases, and 3 bases separated the two germline ends. CDR3 bases: TGTGCCAGCAGTTTACAGGCTTTCTTT. The encoded protein is CASSLQAFF.

This rearrangement joins TRBV15 to TRBJ2-1; TRBD1 agrees at 7 bases. Germline V gene lookup returns CDR1 LNHNV and CDR2 YYDKDF (reference sequence). The V and J ends lost 5 bases and 0 bases, in that order; junction bases with no gene match: 10. The CDR3 sequence is 17 residues long. CDR3 in DNA: TGTGCCACCAGCGGGACAGCTGGGAAAAGCTCCTACAATGAGCAGTTCTTC. It yields the protein CATSGTAGKSSYNEQFF.

As to this clonotype: This may come from a read error, since a much larger clone is one base off. J is TRBJ2-5 and V is TRBV12-3 or TRBV12-4; 7 nucleotides line up with TRBD2. The CDR3 extends over 15 amino acids. The CDR3 sequence: CASSLDGLDQETRYF. The CDR3, as DNA: TGTGCCAGCAGTTTAGACGGACTAGACCAAGAGACCCGGTACTTC.

As to this clonotype: An end of the junction differs from the germline gene, which may be a read error. This chain connects TRBV7-2 to TRBJ1-1; D uncertain. CDR1 and CDR2 (germline): SGHTA, FQGNSA. The CDR3 runs to 13 residues. The CDR3 coding sequence is TGTGCCAGCAGCTTAGAGGGTCGGACCGCCAGGACGTTT. Its protein product is CASSLEGRTARTF. The whole variable domain, remainder taken from reference TRBV7-2 and TRBJ1-1, is GAGVSQSPSNKVTEKGKDVELRCDPISGHTALYWYRQSLGQGLEFLIYFQGNSAPDKSGLPSDRFSAERTGGSVSTLTIQRTQQEDSAVYLCASSLEGRTARTFGQGTRLTVV.

The V call is TRBV7-2, the J call TRBJ2-7; D is unresolved. The CDR3 sequence is 14 residues long. Germline CDR1 SGHTA, CDR2 FQGNSA. Between the trimmed V and J ends, which lost 5 bases and 2 bases, there was a span of 13 bases. The CDR3 spells CASSLGYVTYEQYF. The DNA of the CDR3 is TGTGCCAGCAGCCTAGGGTACGTTACCTACGAGCAGTACTTC.

The DNA of the CDR3 is TGTGCCAGCAGCCAGGGGGCGAGTGAGACCCAGTACTTC. Translation: CASSQGASETQYF. The gene calls are TRBV4-2 and TRBJ2-5; the D gene is possibly TRBD1 (6 bases). V lost 3 bases and J 5 bases, leaving 10 bases between the germline ends. The CDR3 is 13 residues long. Germline values: CDR1 LGHNA, CDR2 YNFKEQ.

This clonotype was recorded many times. V gene TRBV9 combines with J gene TRBJ2-7; D may be TRBD2 (6 bases). The CDR3 totals 13 residues. Looked up from germline, CDR1 is SGDLS and CDR2 is YYNGEE. Trimming took off 0 bases at V and 6 bases at J, with 10 bases between the two ends. CDR3 in DNA: TGTGCCAGCAGCGTAGGGCTAGCGAGCGAGCAGTACTTC. It translates to CASSVGLASEQYF.

This clonotype was recorded a few times. The genes are TRBV27 and TRBJ2-7; TRBD1 aligns across 7 bases. This CDR3 comprises 14 residues. Losses at the gene ends were 7 bases for V and 2 bases for J; bases not matched to a gene: 8. CDR1 MNHEY and CDR2 SMNVEV come from the germline V gene (reference sequence). DNA of the CDR3: TGTGCCAGCACCCCCAGACAGGGCCCCTACGAGCAGTACTTC. Translated: CASTPRQGPYEQYF.

V gene TRBV27 combines with J gene TRBJ2-5, with D maybe TRBD1 (8 bases). This CDR3 is 15 amino acids long. CDR1 is MNHEY and CDR2 is SMNVEV in the germline V gene (reference sequence). Trimming took off 5 bases at V and 5 bases at J, with 18 bases between the two ends. Here the CDR3 reads CASSPFGQGGETQYF. The CDR3 bases are TGTGCCAGCAGTCCTTTCGGACAGGGAGGGGAGACCCAGTACTTC.

The rearrangement links TRBV29-1 to TRBJ2-3; 7 positions match TRBD2. The ends lost 1 base at V and 1 base at J; junction bases unmatched: 8. The germline CDR1 and CDR2 sequences are SQVTM and ANQGSEA. The CDR3 covers 16 residues. CDR3 sequence reads: CSVEVGPGGGTDTQYF. The CDR3 nucleotides read TGCAGCGTTGAAGTTGGCCCGGGGGGAGGCACAGATACGCAGTATTTT.